This TCR beta chain was captured in a study of shared clonotypes between healthy human individuals. At the level of the study: Aged between 18 and 49, the donors were two women and a few men.

Germline V CDR1 and CDR2: MNHNY, SVGAGI (reference sequence). The CDR3 is made up of 11 amino acids. The V and J ends lost 5 bases and 15 bases, in that order; junction bases with no gene match: 7. Researchers ran the assay at a deep level. The method was immunoSEQ multiplex PCR; TCRdb's version includes in-frame clones alone and lacks a portion of them. The table includes roughly 1.5 million clones, 98% detected once. This receptor was taken from a man younger than 45 in good health. The sequencing sample was made of naive CD4+ T cells sorted from blood. This sample's subset: CD45RA+ positively selected. J is TRBJ2-1 and V is TRBV6-6; 7 bases agree with TRBD1. The chain's CDR3 is CASSTGQEPFF. CDR3 DNA: TGTGCCAGCAGTACCGGACAGGAACCGTTCTTC.